This is a list of T cell receptor beta chains from one sample in a study of cytomegalovirus exposure and HLA in healthy donors. The data were produced by immunoSEQ multiplex PCR, yet TCRdb's version contains in-frame clones alone and is incomplete. Of under 250,000 clones in the sample, over 60% were seen once. Source material: PBMCs. These TCRs come from a male donor in good health and CMV-seronegative. The CDR3 runs from the conserved cysteine through the conserved F or W. A D gene is named only where the DNA matches it firmly.

>14|NA|TRBJ1-5|TRBV18
CASSPPGVSQPQHF
>16|NA|TRBJ1-5|TRBV28
CASSPTGPVGNQPQHF
>11|NA|TRBJ2-1|TRBV30
CAWSLRTDQFF
>14|TRBD1|TRBJ1-1|TRBV2
CASSGTGAGTEAFF
>17|NA|TRBJ2-1|TRBV5-1
CASSTNDRRLSYNEQFF
>15|TRBD2|TRBJ2-7|TRBV4-3
CASSHPTSGVYEQYF
>14|TRBD1|TRBJ2-2|TRBV30
CACPPDRAVGELFF
>12|NA|TRBJ1-2|TRBV7-2
CASSGTNYGYTF
>15|NA|TRBJ2-3|TRBV2
CASSEIRTATDTQYF
>17|TRBD2|TRBJ2-5|TRBV5-1
CASSLAGTSGAMETQYF
>16|TRBD2|TRBJ2-5|TRBV6-5
CASSHWTPTSGETQYF
>12|NA|TRBJ2-7|TRBV6-1
CASSTMNYEQYF
>16|NA|TRBJ2-7|TRBV9
CASSVLARGTFYEQYF
>15|NA|TRBJ2-1|TRBV30
CAWSVPIRLLQGQFF
>15|TRBD2|TRBJ2-3|TRBV7-9
CASSFGLADTDTQYF
>15|NA|TRBJ1-5|TRBV5-6
CASSLTEYSNQPQHF
>14|NA|TRBJ2-1|TRBV7-3
CASSLTSVRDEQFF
>17|NA|TRBJ2-7|TRBV5-4
CASNTRGPTPGSYEQYF
>15|NA|TRBJ2-7|TRBV5-1
CASSLVGEPPYEQYF
>12|NA|TRBJ2-1|TRBV5-6
CASSLERTEQFF
>14|NA|TRBJ2-7|TRBV11-1
CASSLSGGGYEQYF
>16|TRBD2|TRBJ2-5|TRBV5-6
CASSLLGLATQETQYF
>14|NA|TRBJ2-3|TRBV7-8
CASSWAFYTDTQYF
>15|TRBD1|TRBJ1-4|TRBV18
CASSPGQGGGEKLFF
>14|NA|TRBJ1-2|TRBV5-1
CASSGGGVNYGYTF
>14|NA|TRBJ1-1|TRBV7-8
CASSLGAENTEAFF
>13|TRBD2|TRBJ2-5|TRBV5-1
CASSMAGGETQYF
>14|NA|TRBJ1-3|TRBV6-6
CASRHSDSGNTIYF
>15|TRBD2|TRBJ2-7|TRBV13
CASSLEGLAPYEQYF
>12|NA|TRBJ2-5|TRBV13
CASSLGKETQYF
>12|NA|TRBJ2-4|TRBV9
CASSAGGNIQYF
>16|TRBD1|TRBJ1-3|TRBV2
CASSVRQGGTGNTIYF
>17|TRBD1|TRBJ1-4|TRBV28
CASSGLFSGGANEKLFF
>15|NA|TRBJ2-5|TRBV4-3
CASSQGWTPEETQYF
>17|TRBD2|TRBJ2-3|TRBV4-2
CASSPGGLAGGGDTQYF
>16|TRBD1|TRBJ2-6|TRBV29-1
CSVTPGQGAGANVLTF
>14|NA|TRBJ2-7|TRBV13
CASSLQGPTYEQYF
>14|TRBD2|TRBJ2-7|TRBV11-1
CASSFAGVSHEQYF
>11|NA|TRBJ1-2|TRBV28
CASSPRVGYTF